The subject of this entry is one T cell receptor beta chain. These data come from a study of blood T cell repertoires in COVID-19. On the study more broadly: T cells, B-cell-depleted T cells, or PBMCs provided the cDNA or gDNA that served as material.

In the original workflow: Amplification of reference gene primers was used by the study to estimate nucleated cell counts. Profiling relied on immunoSEQ multiplex PCR, and the TCRdb table lists in-frame clones only, not all of them. Clone size and the V and J calls come from that table; the DNA yielded D and trimming. The top ten clones hold approximately 5.1% of a sample with 160,000 or so clones, over 75% of them seen once. V dropped 3 bases and J dropped 1; count of bases not matched to a gene: 8. This CDR3 comprises 17 residues. The germline gives CDR1 MGHRA, CDR2 YSYEKL. Sequencing used PBMCs or T cells enriched from blood (not recorded which). The V and J genes are TRBV4-1 and TRBJ1-3; TRBD1 agrees at 8 bases. This receptor was identified in a woman in her 40s with acute COVID-19. The CDR3, as DNA: TGCGCCAGCAGCCACGGGACAGGAGCAGAGTCTGGAAACACCATATATTTT. This codes for CASSHGTGAESGNTIYF.